Presented here are 5 T cell receptor beta chains from one specimen sequenced in a study of Graves' ophthalmopathy and Graves' hyperthyroidism. For repertoire sequencing, the TCR beta CDR3 regions were amplified from RNA transcripts. Scientists carried out first-round RT-PCR using HTBI primers and then a second-round multiplex PCR. Each CDR3 protein gets one entry after TCRdb re-called the multiplex PCR reads with MiXCR. The repertoire holds about 480,000 distinct CDR3 sequences, with about 15% as singletons. The sequencing sample was made of blood. These receptor sequences come from a woman aged 25 to 45 with Graves' ophthalmopathy.

The rearrangement uses TRBV28 and TRBJ2-5, with D tentatively TRBD2 (6 bases). CDR1 MDHEN and CDR2 SYDVKM come from the germline V gene. This CDR3 is 15 amino acids long. V was cut by 7 bases and J by 2 bases, with 17 bases left in between. In DNA form, the CDR3 reads TGTGCCAGCACCTTGACCGGGAGTGGGCAAGAGACCCAGTACTTC. Its protein product is CASTLTGSGQETQYF.

In this sample, this clonotype turned up many times. This chain joins TRBV5-1 and TRBJ2-7; D possibly corresponds to TRBD2 (6 bases). CDR1 SGHRS and CDR2 YFSETQ come from the germline V gene. The V end was cut by 2 bases, the J end by 2 bases, with 11 bases between. The CDR3 consists of 14 residues. Here the CDR3 reads CASSFGGGAYEQYF. CDR3 nucleotides: TGCGCCAGCAGCTTTGGGGGAGGCGCCTACGAGCAGTACTTC.

This clonotype was observed many times. The chain couples TRBV7-9 to TRBJ1-1; D unclear. Trimming took 1 base from V and 1 from J, leaving 16 bases between them. The germline V gene encodes CDR1 SEHNR and CDR2 FQNEAQ (reference sequence). The CDR3 totals 17 residues. The CDR3 reads CASSLEITGLWNTEAFF. DNA for the CDR3: TGTGCCAGCAGCTTAGAAATCACGGGGTTATGGAACACTGAAGCTTTCTTT.

The rearrangement links TRBV5-1 to TRBJ1-1; TRBD1 agrees at 7 bases. This CDR3 is built from 14 residues. Germline CDR1 is SGHRS and CDR2 is YFSETQ. V shed 2 bases, J shed 4 bases, and the junction held 5 bases outside the gene matches. CDR3: CASSLQGLGTEAFF. In DNA form, the CDR3 reads TGCGCCAGCAGCTTACAGGGGTTGGGCACTGAAGCTTTCTTT.

This clonotype was recorded many times. This chain joins TRBV28 and TRBJ2-7, with a tentative D call TRBD2 (6 bases). V shed 10 bases and J shed 3 bases, with 19 bases lying between them. Per germline, CDR1 MDHEN and CDR2 SYDVKM. This CDR3 has 14 amino acids. The CDR3 DNA reads TGTGCCACCCACGGGAGCAGGGTCTACTACGAGCAGTACTTC. Its translation is CATHGSRVYYEQYF.